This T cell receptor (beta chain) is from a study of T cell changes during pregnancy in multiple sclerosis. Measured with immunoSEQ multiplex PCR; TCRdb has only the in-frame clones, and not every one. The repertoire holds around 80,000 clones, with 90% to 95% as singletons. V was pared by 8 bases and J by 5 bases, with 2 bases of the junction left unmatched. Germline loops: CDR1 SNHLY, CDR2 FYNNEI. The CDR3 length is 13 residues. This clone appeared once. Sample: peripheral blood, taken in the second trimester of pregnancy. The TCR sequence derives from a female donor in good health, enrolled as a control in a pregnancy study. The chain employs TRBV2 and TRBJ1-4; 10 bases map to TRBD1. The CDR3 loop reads CASSGQGNEKLFF. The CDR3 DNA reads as TGTGCCAGCTCGGGACAGGGGAATGAAAAACTGTTTTTT. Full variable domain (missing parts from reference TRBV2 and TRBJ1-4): EPEVTQTPSHQVTQMGQEVILRCVPISNHLYFYWYRQILGQKVEFLVSFYNNEISEKSEIFDDQFSVERPDGSNFTLKIRSTKLEDSAMYFCASSGQGNEKLFFGSGTQLSVL.